Listed here are 30 T cell receptor beta chains from one sample, sequenced in a study of T cells in Graves' hyperthyroidism and ophthalmopathy. Researchers amplified the TCR beta CDR3 regions from RNA transcripts. First-round RT-PCR with HTBI primers amplified the TCR CDR3 region. One entry per CDR3 protein, called by TCRdb with MiXCR from the multiplex PCR reads. The table has about 160,000 distinct CDR3 sequences, about a tenth seen once. Sequenced input: blood. These receptor sequences come from a woman aged 18-35 years with Graves' hyperthyroidism that later progressed to Graves' ophthalmopathy.

Many counts were recorded for this clonotype. The V call is TRBV28, the J call TRBJ1-1; D might be TRBD1 (5 bases). Trimming left V 5 bases short and J 4 bases short, with 17 bases between. Looked up from germline, CDR1 is MDHEN and CDR2 is SYDVKM. This CDR3 spans 15 amino acids. In DNA form, the CDR3 reads TGTGCCAGCAGTCCATCGGGGGTTTATGGCACTGAAGCTTTCTTT. This sequence encodes CASSPSGVYGTEAFF.

This clonotype was seen repeatedly, ten times or more. The rearrangement uses TRBV7-8 and TRBJ2-3; tentative D call: TRBD2 (5 bases). There are 16 residues in the CDR3. CDR1 is SGHVS and CDR2 is FQNEAQ in the germline V gene. V shed 1 base and J shed 6 bases, with 17 bases lying between them. CDR3 amino acids: CASSLGLASRADTQYF. CDR3 DNA: TGTGCCAGCAGCTTAGGGCTAGCAAGTCGCGCCGATACGCAGTATTTT.

The V gene is TRBV7-2, the J gene TRBJ2-1; D perhaps matches TRBD1 (5 bases). Germline assignment: CDR1 SGHTA and CDR2 FQGNSA. This CDR3 is 20 amino acids long. Deletions cut 5 bases from V and 1 base from J, with 27 bases between. CDR3 protein: CASSPQGAQVIGPSYNEQFF. In DNA form, the CDR3 reads TGTGCCAGCAGCCCCCAGGGTGCACAGGTTATAGGCCCGTCCTACAATGAGCAGTTCTTC.

This CDR3 reads CASSTGDARNYGYTF. The CDR3 coding sequence is TGTGCCAGCAGCACCGGGGACGCGAGAAACTATGGCTACACCTTC. J is TRBJ1-2 and V is TRBV7-2; D may be TRBD1 (5 bases). CDR3 size: 15 residues. From germline, CDR1 is SGHTA and CDR2 FQGNSA. V dropped 5 bases and J dropped 2 bases, with 15 bases sitting between them.

This clonotype was detected many times. This rearrangement joins TRBV20-1 to TRBJ1-1; maybe TRBD1 (5 bases). This CDR3 comprises 12 residues. Trimming stripped 5 bases from V and 4 bases from J, with 11 bases between. From germline, CDR1 is DFQATT and CDR2 SNEGSKA (reference sequence). CDR3 in amino acids: CSAGIRATEAFF. CDR3 nucleotides: TGCAGTGCTGGGATCAGGGCCACTGAAGCTTTCTTT.

In the case of this clonotype: A single base separates this from a much larger clone, so it may be a read error. V is TRBV7-9 and J is TRBJ2-1, with D maybe TRBD2 (6 bases). Trimming took off 5 bases at V and 5 bases at J, with 16 bases between the two ends. This CDR3 comprises 15 residues. Germline CDR1 is SEHNR and CDR2 is FQNEAQ (reference sequence). CDR3 loop: CASSPDGGKDNEQFF. CDR3 DNA: TGTGCCAGCAGCCCGGACGGGGGAAAGGACAATGAGCAGTTCTTC.

This clonotype was seen repeatedly, ten times or more. The chain couples TRBV7-9 to TRBJ1-2; D unresolved. V lost 1 base and J 1 base, leaving 7 bases between the germline ends. Germline assignment: CDR1 SEHNR and CDR2 FQNEAQ (reference sequence). This CDR3 region has 14 residues. CDR3 sequence reads: CASSLERINYGYTF. For the CDR3, the DNA is TGTGCCAGCAGCTTAGAAAGGATTAACTATGGCTACACCTTC. Looking up the rest from reference TRBV7-9 and TRBJ1-2 gives the full variable domain: DTGVSQNPRHKITKRGQNVTFRCDPISEHNRLYWYRQTLGQGPEFLTYFQNEAQLEKSRLLSDRFSAERPKGSFSTLEIQRTEQGDSAMYLCASSLERINYGYTFGSGTRLTVV.

This clonotype was counted a few times. The gene calls are TRBV30 and TRBJ1-3; 9 positions match TRBD1. V trimming: 7 bases; J trimming: 2 bases; junction bases outside the gene matches: 3. The CDR3 runs to 13 residues. Germline-derived CDR1 and CDR2 are GTSNPN and SVGIG (reference sequence). The CDR3, as DNA: TGTGCCTCGACAGGGGGAGCTGGAAACACCATATATTTT. Protein product: CASTGGAGNTIYF.

J is TRBJ2-5 and V is TRBV5-1; the D is unclear. This CDR3 has 14 residues. Germline V gives CDR1 SGHRS, CDR2 YFSETQ. The V end lost 2 bases, the J end lost 4 bases, and 12 bases lay between the germline ends. CDR3 DNA sequence: TGCGCCAGCAGCTTTGGTAGGGTCAGAGAGACCCAGTACTTC. Residues: CASSFGRVRETQYF.

This clonotype was counted ten times or more. The genes are TRBV2 and TRBJ2-1; 9 bases are shared with TRBD2. The CDR3 runs to 14 residues. CDR1 SNHLY and CDR2 FYNNEI come from the germline V gene. The junction had 7 bases not matched to a gene; V was cut back by 7 bases and J by 6 bases. The CDR3 nucleotides are TGTGCCAGCACTAGGACTAGCGTCGGCAATGAGCAGTTCTTC. This gives the protein CASTRTSVGNEQFF.

There are many counts of this clonotype. The chain recombines TRBV6-1 with TRBJ1-2; 8 bases align to TRBD1. V lost 5 bases and J lost 8; bases outside the gene matches: 7. Germline lookup yields CDR1 MNHNS and CDR2 SASEGT. The length of the CDR3 is 13 residues. The CDR3 region is CASSPRTGPGYTF. The DNA of the CDR3 is TGTGCCAGCAGTCCGCGGACAGGGCCCGGCTACACCTTC.

Many counts were recorded for this clonotype. The rearrangement links TRBV11-1 to TRBJ2-1, with D hard to call. CDR1 and CDR2 from the germline V gene are SGHAT and FQDESV (reference sequence). Trimming shortened V by 8 bases and J by 2 bases, and 16 bases separated the two germline ends. The CDR3 runs to 15 residues. In DNA form, the CDR3 reads TGTGCCAGCCCGTTCTTGCCGACCCCCTACAATGAGCAGTTCTTC. Protein: CASPFLPTPYNEQFF.

This clonotype was seen many times. The chain links TRBV7-2 to TRBJ1-2; no firm D call. Per germline, CDR1 SGHTA and CDR2 FQGNSA. The CDR3 contains 13 residues. V was shortened by 5 bases and J by 4 bases, with 11 bases between the two germline ends. CDR3 sequence (DNA): TGTGCCAGCAGCCCTGCCATGAGCTATGGCTACACCTTC. Its protein product is CASSPAMSYGYTF. The entire variable domain, with the rest obtained from reference TRBV7-2 and TRBJ1-2, is as follows: GAGVSQSPSNKVTEKGKDVELRCDPISGHTALYWYRQSLGQGLEFLIYFQGNSAPDKSGLPSDRFSAERTGGSVSTLTIQRTQQEDSAVYLCASSPAMSYGYTFGSGTRLTVV.

At least ten counts were recorded for this clonotype. The J gene is TRBJ2-1, the V gene TRBV7-9; D remains unclear. The germline gives CDR1 SEHNR, CDR2 FQNEAQ (reference sequence). V lost 5 bases, J lost 0 bases, and 2 bases lay in between. The CDR3 extends over 12 amino acids. CDR3 DNA: TGTGCCAGCAGCCACTCCTACAATGAGCAGTTCTTC. This codes for CASSHSYNEQFF. The variable domain in full, completed from reference TRBV7-9 and TRBJ2-1, reads DTGVSQNPRHKITKRGQNVTFRCDPISEHNRLYWYRQTLGQGPEFLTYFQNEAQLEKSRLLSDRFSAERPKGSFSTLEIQRTEQGDSAMYLCASSHSYNEQFFGPGTRLTVL.

This clonotype was recorded only once. With a much larger clone just one base away, this may be a read error. The genes are TRBV14 and TRBJ2-3; no clear D. The CDR3 covers 12 residues. Germline V gene sequence: CDR1 SGHDN, CDR2 FVKESK. V was shortened by 0 bases and J by 7 bases, with 5 bases between the two germline ends. The CDR3 is CASSQEGYTQYF. The CDR3, as DNA: TGTGCCAGCAGCCAAGAGGGATATACGCAGTATTTT.

This clonotype was picked up many times. The chain combines TRBV12-3 or TRBV12-4 with TRBJ1-5, with D possibly TRBD1 on 5 matching bases. The CDR3 totals 14 residues. Between the trimmed V and J ends, which lost 3 bases and 0 bases, there was a span of 6 bases. The CDR3 spells CASSFGGSNQPQHF. The CDR3 DNA sequence: TGTGCCAGCAGTTTCGGGGGTAGCAATCAGCCCCAGCATTTT.

At least ten counts were recorded for this clonotype. The genes are TRBV15 and TRBJ1-1; maybe TRBD1 (6 bases). The CDR3 length is 14 residues. Between the trimmed V and J ends, which lost 7 bases and 0 bases, there was a span of 12 bases. CDR1 is LNHNV, CDR2 YYDKDF, per germline (reference sequence). The CDR3 DNA reads as TGTGCCACCACCCCGGACAGACTGAACACTGAAGCTTTCTTT. Translated: CATTPDRLNTEAFF. Drawing the rest from reference TRBV15 and TRBJ1-1, the complete variable domain is DAMVIQNPRYQVTQFGKPVTLSCSQTLNHNVMYWYQQKSSQAPKLLFHYYDKDFNNEADTPDNFQSRRPNTSFCFLDIRSPGLGDTAMYLCATTPDRLNTEAFFGQGTRLTVV.

This clonotype has only a few counts. V is TRBV11-2 and J is TRBJ2-2; 8 bases are a match to TRBD2. Germline loops: CDR1 SGHAT, CDR2 FQNNGV. The CDR3 is 17 amino acids. V was clipped by 5 bases and J by 5 bases; unmatched bases: 13. The CDR3 sequence is CASSLTAGVGWTGELFF. CDR3 sequence (DNA): TGTGCCAGCAGCCTGACAGCGGGAGTAGGATGGACCGGGGAGCTGTTTTTT. Together with reference TRBV11-2 and TRBJ2-2, the CDR3 gives the full variable domain: EAGVAQSPRYKIIEKRQSVAFWCNPISGHATLYWYQQILGQGPKLLIQFQNNGVVDDSQLPKDRFSAERLKGVDSTLKIQPAKLEDSAVYLCASSLTAGVGWTGELFFGEGSRLTVL.

This chain uses TRBV4-1 with TRBJ2-1; D uncertain. Trimming took off 6 bases at V and 4 bases at J, with 4 bases between the two ends. The length of the CDR3 is 11 residues. Germline CDR1 and CDR2: MGHRA and YSYEKL. The CDR3 DNA reads TGCGCCAGCAGAGATTACAATGAGCAGTTCTTC. Translated: CASRDYNEQFF.

This clonotype was seen a handful of times. The chain carries TRBV20-1 and TRBJ2-7; 7 nucleotides agree with TRBD2. V dropped 5 bases and J dropped 4; count of bases not matched to a gene: 8. This CDR3 has 13 amino acids. Germline loops: CDR1 DFQATT, CDR2 SNEGSKA (reference sequence). The CDR3, as DNA: TGCAGTGCTCTGACCTGGGGGGGATACGAGCAGTACTTC. It yields the protein CSALTWGGYEQYF.

This clonotype was seen a handful of times. V and J are TRBV4-1 and TRBJ2-2; 7 bases agree with TRBD2. The CDR3 consists of 16 residues. Trimming at V came to 1 base and at J to 4 bases, leaving 6 bases not matched to a gene. The germline CDR1 and CDR2 sequences are MGHRA and YSYEKL. The CDR3 DNA is TGCGCCAGCAGCCAAGTTATAGCGGGCATCACCGGGGAGCTGTTTTTT. Its translation is CASSQVIAGITGELFF.

The chain links TRBV15 to TRBJ1-2; TRBD1 is a possible D gene (6 bases). V was clipped by 0 bases and J by 3 bases, with 14 bases between them. The CDR3 is made up of 16 amino acids. Germline V CDR1 and CDR2: LNHNV, YYDKDF (reference sequence). CDR3 DNA sequence: TGTGCCACCAGCAGAGATCGGGGGGGCTCTTACTATGGCTACACCTTC. Translated: CATSRDRGGSYYGYTF.

This clonotype appeared many times. CDR3 in amino acids: CASSQVPGTVYEQYF. The CDR3 nucleotides are TGTGCCAGCAGCCAAGTACCAGGGACGGTCTACGAGCAGTACTTC. V and J are TRBV3-1 and TRBJ2-7; D is possibly TRBD1 or TRBD2 (5 bases each). Germline V gene sequence: CDR1 LGHDT, CDR2 YNNKEL (reference sequence). This CDR3 has 15 amino acids. V was cut by 1 base and J by 3 bases, with 13 bases left in between.

This clonotype showed up many times. V usage is TRBV10-3 and J usage is TRBJ2-3, with D possibly TRBD1 on 6 matching bases. Trimming cost V 6 bases and J 3 bases, with 13 bases left between them. The CDR3 contains 14 residues. The V gene's germline CDR1 is ENHRY and CDR2 SYGVKD. CDR3 coding DNA: TGTGCCATCAGGGAAGATGACAGGACAGATACGCAGTATTTT. This codes for CAIREDDRTDTQYF.

There are many counts of this clonotype. This sequence joins TRBV2 and TRBJ1-1; tentative D call: TRBD1 (5 bases). The CDR3 is made up of 13 amino acids. V lost 8 bases and J lost 4, with 14 bases in between. The germline CDR1 and CDR2 sequences are SNHLY and FYNNEI. CDR3 nucleotide sequence: TGTGCCAGCTCGAGGGGCCAGATCACTGAAGCTTTCTTT. Translated: CASSRGQITEAFF.

The table lists this clonotype with many counts. The chain couples TRBV10-3 to TRBJ1-2; D is possibly TRBD1 (6 bases). This CDR3 has 14 residues. Trimming removed 6 bases at V and 3 bases at J, with 14 bases between. Germline V CDR1 and CDR2: ENHRY, SYGVKD. CDR3 bases: TGTGCCATCAGGGCGGGGGACATTGACTATGGCTACACCTTC. Encoded protein: CAIRAGDIDYGYTF.

This chain uses TRBV7-9 with TRBJ2-2; the match to TRBD2 covers 7 bases. Germline V gene lookup returns CDR1 SEHNR and CDR2 FQNEAQ (reference sequence). The trim removed 8 bases at V and 4 bases at J, leaving 4 bases unmatched. The CDR3 covers 13 residues. The CDR3 DNA is TGTGCCAGCGGAGCGGGACCCACCGGGGAGCTGTTTTTT. Translation: CASGAGPTGELFF.

This clonotype was recorded many times. This chain uses TRBV20-1 with TRBJ2-4; TRBD2 matches 12 bases. CDR1 is DFQATT and CDR2 is SNEGSKA in the germline V gene (reference sequence). V was clipped by 6 bases and J by 5 bases; unmatched bases: 11. The CDR3 runs 16 residues. This CDR3 is CSAYPPSGGAQNIQYF. In DNA form, the CDR3 reads TGCAGTGCCTACCCCCCTAGCGGGGGGGCGCAAAACATTCAGTACTTC.

This clonotype was counted many times. The DNA for the CDR3 is TGTGCCAGCAGTGAACCGGGACAGGGGCTGTACGAGCAGTACTTC. Amino acids: CASSEPGQGLYEQYF. The chain has TRBV6-1 and TRBJ2-7, with TRBD1 matching over 10 bases. The germline gives CDR1 MNHNS, CDR2 SASEGT. The CDR3 is 15 residues long. V lost 2 bases, J lost 4 bases, and 5 bases stayed unmatched.

In this sample, this clonotype turned up many times. This chain connects TRBV24-1 to TRBJ2-1; 8 bases are a match to TRBD1. Unmatched junction bases numbered 7, after V lost 1 base and J lost 0 bases. The CDR3 runs 18 residues. The germline gives CDR1 KGHDR, CDR2 SFDVKD. The CDR3 DNA reads as TGTGCCACCAGTGATTTCCTCGGACAGGGTGCCTCCTACAATGAGCAGTTCTTC. Its translation is CATSDFLGQGASYNEQFF.